This T cell receptor beta chain was obtained from a study of identical twins. It was template switching that added a universal primer site, and there were unique molecular identifiers on the cDNA. TCRdb passed the 5' RACE reads through MiXCR, listing each CDR3 protein once. The top ten hold about an eighth of the sample, which has hundreds of thousands of distinct CDR3 sequences, around a sixth seen once. The V end lost 6 bases, the J end lost 2 bases, and 23 bases lay between the germline ends. The CDR3 extends over 18 amino acids. In germline, CDR1 is MNHNS, CDR2 SASEGT. The same sample was also studied in work on T cells expressing NK-cell markers. This second report adds: Alpha-beta TCR T cells were the sole sorting target in several experiments, owing to an anti-gamma-delta TCR antibody. Once again these clonotypes came out on top in the CD3+CD56-NKG2C+ fraction of a handful of donors. The study left the HCMV specificity of expanded NKG2C+ T cell clones unresolved.

This TCR was recovered from a woman younger than 30 in good health. The sample was PBMCs. V gene TRBV6-1 combines with J gene TRBJ2-1; D assignment may be TRBD1 or TRBD2 (5 bases each). CDR3 in amino acids: CASRPYAGNQGPYNEQFF. DNA of the CDR3: TGTGCCAGCAGACCGTACGCCGGGAACCAGGGACCCTACAATGAGCAGTTCTTC.